Described below is a single T cell receptor beta chain sequence and its context. This sample is drawn from a study of blood T cell repertoires in COVID-19. Germline-derived CDR1 and CDR2 are SEHNR and FQNEAQ (reference sequence). V was pared by 5 bases and J by 1 base, with 4 bases of the junction left unmatched. This CDR3 is 15 amino acids long. Profiling relied on immunoSEQ multiplex PCR, and the TCRdb table lists in-frame clones only, not all of them. The data hold some 240,000 clones, with 75% to 90% observed a single time. The source is a woman in her 70s with COVID-19, enrolled during active disease. V and J are TRBV7-9 and TRBJ1-3; 8 nucleotides match TRBD1. The sequenced sample consisted of peripheral blood. This CDR3 reads CASSPDRVSGNTIYF. DNA for the CDR3: TGTGCCAGCAGCCCGGACAGGGTTTCTGGAAACACCATATATTTT.